This entry is about one T cell receptor beta chain. The antigen remains undetermined. The CDR3 is made up of 14 amino acids. The V end lost 1 base, the J end lost 4 bases, and 13 bases lay between the germline ends. Germline V CDR1 and CDR2: SQVTM, ANQGSEA. The sample is drawn from a study of CD8+ T cells in alopecia areata. About the research overall: Treated individuals took tofacitinib by mouth, 5 to 10 mg twice daily. Points from the study as a whole: Patients showed less clear TCR sequence sharing than mice, possibly partly because of HLA diversity.

Extracted RNA was reverse transcribed, and the resulting cDNA served as sequencing template. Generated by immunoSEQ multiplex PCR, the TCRdb table keeps only in-frame clones and is missing some. The sample shows about 160,000 clones, around 86% of them seen only once. Individuals with alopecia areata gave both lesional scalp punch biopsies and peripheral blood for collection. Investigators sorted PBMCs to obtain both CD4+ and CD8+ T cells. Specimen: CD8+ T cells sorted from blood, collected at week 0. The TCR comes from a human donor with alopecia areata. The chain carries TRBV29-1 and TRBJ1-1; D is unclear. CDR3 in DNA: TGCAGCGTTGAAGGGAGCGACTCTGGCACTGAAGCTTTCTTT. It specifies CSVEGSDSGTEAFF.